This passage covers 28 T cell receptor beta chains from one sample sequenced in a study of T-cell memory formation after mild COVID-19. TCRdb processed the 5' RACE reads anew with MiXCR; each CDR3 protein has one entry. Of fewer than 350,000 distinct CDR3 sequences in the sample, under 8.5% are singletons; the top ten hold 20% to 25%. The source material was PBMCs or a T cell subset sorted from them (not recorded which). The receptors shown here come from a man younger than 30 who had mild COVID-19 (a few samples of this study predate the infection). Cell type and time point are not known.

This clonotype was found a few times. Written as DNA, the CDR3 is TGTGCCATCAGTGAGGAGTTTGTGGTTGGCTACACCTTC. Translation gives CAISEEFVVGYTF. The genes are TRBV10-3 and TRBJ1-2; D remains unclear. This CDR3 spans 13 amino acids. The germline V gene has CDR1 ENHRY and CDR2 SYGVKD. Trimming stripped 2 bases from V and 7 bases from J, with 11 bases between.

This clonotype has only a few counts. The V and J genes are TRBV7-2 and TRBJ1-5; D gene ambiguous. This CDR3 spans 11 amino acids. The ends were cut back, 8 bases at V and 3 bases at J, with 5 bases in the middle. The germline V gene has CDR1 SGHTA and CDR2 FQGNSA. In DNA form, the CDR3 reads TGTGCCAGCGGCTCCAATCAGCCCCAGCATTTT. This sequence encodes CASGSNQPQHF.

The CDR3 coding sequence is TGCGCCAGCAGCTACCTAGGGGGGCCCCAGCATTTT. Translation: CASSYLGGPQHF. The rearrangement uses TRBV5-1 and TRBJ1-5, with a tentative D call TRBD1 (6 bases). Germline CDR1 and CDR2: SGHRS and YFSETQ. The CDR3 spans 12 residues. Trimming took 3 bases from V and 9 from J, leaving 10 bases between them.

This clonotype was detected a few times. This chain uses TRBV16 with TRBJ2-6; D ambiguous. V was clipped by 0 bases and J by 2 bases, with 8 bases between them. The CDR3 extends over 16 amino acids. CDR1 is KGHSY and CDR2 is FQNENV in the germline V gene. This chain's CDR3 is CASSQSRAAGANVLTF. As DNA, the CDR3 is TGTGCCAGCAGCCAATCTAGGGCAGCTGGGGCCAACGTCCTGACTTTC.

This clonotype was counted between two and nine times. The chain is built from TRBV5-1 and TRBJ2-2; 10 nucleotides agree with TRBD2. In germline, CDR1 is SGHRS, CDR2 YFSETQ. Trimming at V came to 2 bases and at J to 1 base, leaving 2 bases not matched to a gene. The CDR3 loop spans 16 amino acids. In DNA, the CDR3 is TGCGCCAGCAGCTTACTAGCGGGAAAGAACACCGGGGAGCTGTTTTTT. It yields the protein CASSLLAGKNTGELFF.

This sequence joins TRBV6-5 and TRBJ2-1; possible D gene TRBD2, 5 bases. V lost 0 bases to trimming and J lost 0 bases, with 9 bases between them. CDR3 length equals 16 residues. CDR1 is MNHEY and CDR2 is SVGAGI in the germline V gene. CDR3 nucleotide sequence: TGTGCCAGCAGTTACTCAGTGAGGGTCTCCTACAATGAGCAGTTCTTC. It yields the protein CASSYSVRVSYNEQFF.

This chain joins TRBV4-2 and TRBJ2-7; either TRBD1 or TRBD2 may fit D (5 bases each). V lost 2 bases to trimming and J lost 6 bases, with 23 bases between them. Germline V CDR1 and CDR2: LGHNA, YNFKEQ. This CDR3 comprises 17 residues. The CDR3 bases are TGTGCCAGCAGCCAACCAGGGACCGGATACGAGACGTCCGAGCAGTACTTC. It encodes CASSQPGTGYETSEQYF.

The chain links TRBV6-2 or TRBV6-3 to TRBJ2-1, with 7 bases that match TRBD1. The CDR3 loop spans 13 amino acids. Germline CDR1 and CDR2: MNHEY and SVGEGT. V lost 1 base, J lost 7 bases, and 1 base stayed unmatched. The CDR3 protein is CASSYYRGNEQFF. In DNA form, the CDR3 reads TGTGCCAGCAGTTACTACAGGGGAAATGAGCAGTTCTTC.

This clonotype has a count of ten or more. The chain combines TRBV5-1 with TRBJ1-6; D remains ambiguous. Germline V gives CDR1 SGHRS, CDR2 YFSETQ. CDR3 length: 15 residues. V lost 0 bases and J 8 bases, leaving 12 bases between the germline ends. CDR3 sequence reads: CASSLAASRDSPLHF. CDR3 nucleotides: TGCGCCAGCAGCTTGGCCGCATCACGCGATTCACCCCTCCACTTT.

The rearrangement links TRBV20-1 to TRBJ2-7; 9 bases agree with TRBD2. CDR3 length: 15 amino acids. Germline CDR1 is DFQATT and CDR2 is SNEGSKA (reference sequence). V dropped 0 bases and J dropped 2; count of bases not matched to a gene: 5. This CDR3 reads CSARDHQRGAYEQYF. In DNA form, the CDR3 reads TGCAGTGCTAGAGATCATCAGCGGGGGGCCTACGAGCAGTACTTC.

This clonotype has a handful of counts. This chain uses TRBV4-3 with TRBJ2-2, with D possibly TRBD2 on 6 matching bases. This CDR3 comprises 14 residues. V was pared by 2 bases and J by 5 bases, with 9 bases between. CDR1 is LGHNA and CDR2 is YSLEER in the germline V gene. The CDR3 DNA follows: TGCGCCAGCAGCCAAAGGCGGGAAACCGGGGAGCTGTTTTTT. Protein sequence: CASSQRRETGELFF.

The table lists this clonotype with many counts. This chain uses TRBV12-3 or TRBV12-4 with TRBJ2-5; no clear D. Trimming took 3 bases from V and 4 from J, leaving 9 bases between them. The CDR3 length is 13 residues. The CDR3 DNA reads as TGTGCCAGCAGTTTCCAGGTGGGAGAGACCCAGTACTTC. It yields the protein CASSFQVGETQYF.

V gene TRBV20-1 combines with J gene TRBJ2-1; 14 bases are a match to TRBD2. The length of the CDR3 is 17 residues. Germline assignment: CDR1 DFQATT and CDR2 SNEGSKA (reference sequence). The trim removed 6 bases at V and 1 base at J, leaving 8 bases unmatched. The CDR3 here is CSAHRTSGGLSYNEQFF. CDR3 DNA sequence: TGCAGTGCACACAGGACTAGCGGGGGGCTTTCCTACAATGAGCAGTTCTTC.

This clonotype was counted a few times. The CDR3 DNA follows: TGTGCCAGCAGCCATGGACAGGGGAGGAACACTGAAGCTTTCTTT. It codes for CASSHGQGRNTEAFF. The gene calls are TRBV3-1 and TRBJ1-1, with 9 bases identical to TRBD1. Germline-derived CDR1 and CDR2 are LGHDT and YNNKEL (reference sequence). V shed 3 bases and J 1 base; nucleotides not matched to a gene: 3. This CDR3 comprises 15 residues.

The CDR3 sequence is CASSRFLSPLHF. DNA for the CDR3: TGTGCCAGCAGCCGATTCCTTTCACCCCTCCACTTT. The chain joins TRBV14 to TRBJ1-6; the D is unclear. V lost 4 bases and J 9 bases, leaving 7 bases between the germline ends. Germline V gives CDR1 SGHDN, CDR2 FVKESK. The CDR3 has 12 residues. The variable domain in full, with the rest retrieved from reference TRBV14 and TRBJ1-6, is EAGVTQFPSHSVIEKGQTVTLRCDPISGHDNLYWYRRVMGKEIKFLLHFVKESKQDESGMPNNRFLAERTGGTYSTLKVQPAELEDSGVYFCASSRFLSPLHFGNGTRLTVT.

In its sample, this clonotype was seen a few times. This chain uses TRBV6-2 or TRBV6-3 with TRBJ2-2; 8 bases fit TRBD1. Germline lookup yields CDR1 MNHEY and CDR2 SVGEGT. Trimming cost V 0 bases and J 4 bases; bases outside gene matches: 7. The CDR3 covers 17 residues. CDR3 DNA: TGTGCCAGCAGTTACTCGGGACAGGACCGATTCACCGGGGAGCTGTTTTTT. Translation gives CASSYSGQDRFTGELFF.

Ten or more counts support this clonotype. The chain employs TRBV7-8 and TRBJ1-5; 8 bases agree with TRBD1. This CDR3 comprises 13 residues. J gave up 14 bases and V 5 bases, and 11 bases lay outside the gene matches. Germline CDR1 reads SGHVS; CDR2 reads FQNEAQ. The CDR3 region is CASSRHRTGTEHF. The CDR3 DNA reads TGTGCCAGCAGCCGCCATCGGACAGGGACGGAGCATTTT.

A few counts support this clonotype. This sequence joins TRBV28 and TRBJ2-2; maybe TRBD2 (7 bases). Trimming stripped 4 bases from V and 2 bases from J, with 11 bases between. This CDR3 contains 15 residues. The germline gives CDR1 MDHEN, CDR2 SYDVKM. CDR3 coding DNA: TGTGCCAGCAGTTCCCCGGGGGGCAACACCGGGGAGCTGTTTTTT. Its protein product is CASSSPGGNTGELFF. Variable domain in full (rest from reference TRBV28 and TRBJ2-2): DVKVTQSSRYLVKRTGEKVFLECVQDMDHENMFWYRQDPGLGLRLIYFSYDVKMKEKGDIPEGYSVSREKKERFSLILESASTNQTSMYLCASSSPGGNTGELFFGEGSRLTVL.

The V gene is TRBV20-1, the J gene TRBJ2-4; D might be TRBD1 (6 bases). The length of the CDR3 is 14 residues. V lost 1 base and J 8 bases, leaving 15 bases between the germline ends. CDR1 DFQATT and CDR2 SNEGSKA come from the germline V gene (reference sequence). The CDR3 region is CSARVPGVRDIQYF. The CDR3 nucleotides are TGCAGTGCTAGAGTCCCAGGGGTTAGAGACATTCAGTACTTC.

This clonotype was observed a few times. The DNA for the CDR3 is TGTGCCAGCTGCCCCCGACCTACATATTCACCCCTCCACTTT. Protein: CASCPRPTYSPLHF. This chain links TRBV6-6 with TRBJ1-6; D not resolved. The germline V gene encodes CDR1 MNHNY and CDR2 SVGAGI (reference sequence). The CDR3 extends over 14 amino acids. Trimming stripped 8 bases from V and 8 bases from J, with 16 bases between.

The CDR3 nucleotides are TGTGCCATCAGTTGGGGACAGGGCGGCGGGGAGCTGTTTTTT. Protein sequence: CAISWGQGGGELFF. The chain has TRBV10-3 and TRBJ2-2, with 9 positions matching TRBD1. The CDR3 has 14 residues. V trimming: 5 bases; J trimming: 7 bases; junction bases outside the gene matches: 5. Germline V gene sequence: CDR1 ENHRY, CDR2 SYGVKD.

CDR3 protein: CASSSGQGLDTQYF. DNA of the CDR3: TGTGCCAGCAGCTCGGGACAGGGGCTCGATACGCAGTATTTT. The rearrangement uses TRBV7-6 and TRBJ2-3; TRBD1 agrees at 10 bases. The germline V gene has CDR1 SGHVS and CDR2 FNYEAQ. The J segment lost 6 bases and the V segment lost 4 bases, leaving 4 bases of the junction unmatched. CDR3 length: 14 amino acids.

Concerning this clonotype: Possible read error: a much larger clone is one base away. V usage is TRBV20-1 and J usage is TRBJ1-6; no definite D call. CDR1 and CDR2 from the germline V gene are DFQATT and SNEGSKA (reference sequence). Trimming pared 3 bases from V and 7 bases from J, leaving 10 bases between. This CDR3 contains 13 residues. This CDR3 reads CSARLKENSPLHF. CDR3 DNA: TGCAGTGCTAGGTTGAAGGAGAATTCACCCCTCCACTTT.

The rearrangement joins TRBV6-6 to TRBJ1-2; D is undetermined. Germline assignment: CDR1 MNHNY and CDR2 SVGAGI (reference sequence). The CDR3 totals 14 residues. V dropped 7 bases and J dropped 0 bases, with 12 bases sitting between them. CDR3 DNA sequence: TGTGCCAGCATGGTTTCAGGAACTAACTATGGCTACACCTTC. Amino acid sequence: CASMVSGTNYGYTF.

This clonotype came up a few times. The genes are TRBV11-2 and TRBJ1-6; D might be TRBD1 (6 bases). Germline-derived CDR1 and CDR2 are SGHAT and FQNNGV. CDR3 length: 15 residues. Trimming removed 3 bases at V and 9 bases at J, with 15 bases between. CDR3 nucleotides: TGTGCCAGCAGCTTTGGTGGGGGCTCTATTTCACCCCTCCACTTT. Translating it yields CASSFGGGSISPLHF.

The chain has TRBV12-3 or TRBV12-4 and TRBJ1-3, with TRBD1 matching 7 bases. CDR3 size: 13 residues. V lost 5 bases and J lost 7; bases outside the gene matches: 5. The DNA of the CDR3 is TGTGCCAGCAGTCGGGGACAGTTGAACACCATATATTTT. As protein: CASSRGQLNTIYF.

This clonotype was recorded a few times. CDR3 nucleotides: TGTGCCACCCAGGGACAGCCCTACGAGCAGTACTTC. Its translation: CATQGQPYEQYF. V usage is TRBV6-2 or TRBV6-3 and J usage is TRBJ2-7; 7 positions match TRBD1. The length of the CDR3 is 12 residues. Germline lookup yields CDR1 MNHEY and CDR2 SVGEGT. Losses at the gene ends were 10 bases for V and 2 bases for J; bases not matched to a gene: 5.

This clonotype was detected many times. This chain links TRBV5-1 with TRBJ2-3; unclear D gene. The CDR3 has 14 amino acids. Trimming took 1 base from V and 0 from J, leaving 6 bases between them. Germline V gives CDR1 SGHRS, CDR2 YFSETQ. The CDR3 protein is CASSLSSSTDTQYF. CDR3 nucleotide sequence: TGCGCCAGCAGCTTGAGTTCTAGCACAGATACGCAGTATTTT.